These T cell receptor beta chains were read from a single sample in a study of blood T cell repertoires in COVID-19. Clones were sequenced by immunoSEQ multiplex PCR, and TCRdb holds only the in-frame ones, with some missing. This sample has around 230,000 clones; 65% to 85% occur once, and the top ten carry approximately 7.4%. The sample comprised peripheral blood. The receptors here all came from a woman aged 50 to 65 with acute or convalescent COVID-19. CDR3s include the opening cysteine and the closing phenylalanine or tryptophan. The order of the fields is J gene, clone size, CDR3 length, D gene, V gene, CDR3 DNA, CDR3 protein. The D gene is left open where the match is weak. The size field is filled for only some rows; it gives once, few, many or a size class.

j_call: TRBJ2-7; clone_size: -; cdr3_length: 14; d_call: TRBD2; v_call: TRBV28; cdr3_nt: TGTGCCACCTCCGGGACTAGCGGATTCTACGAGCAGTACTTC; cdr3_aa: CATSGTSGFYEQYF
j_call: TRBJ2-2; clone_size: -; cdr3_length: 17; d_call: TRBD1; v_call: TRBV5-1; cdr3_nt: TGCGCCAGCAGCCGCTCGATGAGACAGGGATTCACCGGGGAGCTGTTTTTT; cdr3_aa: CASSRSMRQGFTGELFF
j_call: TRBJ1-1; clone_size: once; cdr3_length: 13; d_call: -; v_call: TRBV6-5; cdr3_nt: TGTGCCAGCACCCGGCGGGGGGCCCCTGAAGCTTTCTTT; cdr3_aa: CASTRRGAPEAFF
j_call: TRBJ2-5; clone_size: -; cdr3_length: 16; d_call: TRBD2; v_call: TRBV2; cdr3_nt: TGTGCCAGCAGCCCGGGACTAGCGGGAGGGCGGGAGACCCAGTACTTC; cdr3_aa: CASSPGLAGGRETQYF
j_call: TRBJ1-4; clone_size: few; cdr3_length: 15; d_call: -; v_call: TRBV10-1; cdr3_nt: TGCGCCAGCAGCCGATTCCAGGGCGACGAGGAAAAACTGTTTTTT; cdr3_aa: CASSRFQGDEEKLFF
j_call: TRBJ1-3; clone_size: -; cdr3_length: 15; d_call: -; v_call: TRBV5-1; cdr3_nt: TGCGCCAGCAGCTTGGATTCAGGGAAGGGAAACACCATATATTTT; cdr3_aa: CASSLDSGKGNTIYF
j_call: TRBJ2-1; clone_size: -; cdr3_length: 15; d_call: TRBD2; v_call: TRBV24-1; cdr3_nt: TGTGCCACCAGTGATGTTAGCGGGAGGGCATGGGAGCAGTTCTTC; cdr3_aa: CATSDVSGRAWEQFF
j_call: TRBJ2-7; clone_size: -; cdr3_length: 19; d_call: -; v_call: TRBV20-1; cdr3_nt: TGCAGTGCTATTGACCCAAGTCGTGGGAGTACGTTAAGGTCCTACGAGCAGTACTTC; cdr3_aa: CSAIDPSRGSTLRSYEQYF
j_call: TRBJ2-5; clone_size: -; cdr3_length: 13; d_call: -; v_call: TRBV5-1; cdr3_nt: TGCGCCAGCAGCCCAGGCGATTGGGAGACCCAGTACTTC; cdr3_aa: CASSPGDWETQYF
j_call: TRBJ2-1; clone_size: -; cdr3_length: 16; d_call: TRBD2; v_call: TRBV5-5; cdr3_nt: TGTGCCAGCAGTCGTCGGGAGGGAGGGACCTTGGATGAGCAGTTCTTC; cdr3_aa: CASSRREGGTLDEQFF
j_call: TRBJ2-1; clone_size: -; cdr3_length: 13; d_call: -; v_call: TRBV3-1/TRBV3-2; cdr3_nt: TGTGCCAGCAGTCAAACTAGGTACAATGAGCAGTTCTTC; cdr3_aa: CASSQTRYNEQFF
j_call: TRBJ2-1; clone_size: -; cdr3_length: 15; d_call: -; v_call: TRBV11-1; cdr3_nt: TGTGCCAGCAGCTCCGGGGACGGACAGCTCAATGAGCAGTTCTTC; cdr3_aa: CASSSGDGQLNEQFF
j_call: TRBJ2-5; clone_size: -; cdr3_length: 15; d_call: -; v_call: TRBV15; cdr3_nt: TGTGCCACCAGCGCCAGGACAGCTAGCAGGGAGACCCAGTACTTC; cdr3_aa: CATSARTASRETQYF
j_call: TRBJ1-5; clone_size: -; cdr3_length: 14; d_call: TRBD1; v_call: TRBV6-6; cdr3_nt: TGTGCCAGCAGGGCAGGGGGCGCGGGTCAGCCCCAGCATTTT; cdr3_aa: CASRAGGAGQPQHF
j_call: TRBJ2-2; clone_size: -; cdr3_length: 16; d_call: TRBD1; v_call: TRBV2; cdr3_nt: TGTGCCAGCTCCCGGGACAGCCTCGCGAACACCGGGGAGCTGTTTTTT; cdr3_aa: CASSRDSLANTGELFF
j_call: TRBJ2-6; clone_size: once; cdr3_length: 13; d_call: -; v_call: TRBV5-4; cdr3_nt: TGTGCCAGCAGTTCGACAGGGGCCAACGTCCTGACTTTC; cdr3_aa: CASSSTGANVLTF
j_call: TRBJ1-6; clone_size: -; cdr3_length: 16; d_call: -; v_call: TRBV15; cdr3_nt: TGTGCCACCAGCAGAGAGCCAGACACCTATAATTCACCCCTCCACTTT; cdr3_aa: CATSREPDTYNSPLHF
j_call: TRBJ2-7; clone_size: -; cdr3_length: 13; d_call: TRBD1; v_call: TRBV6-5; cdr3_nt: TGTGCCAGCAGGGACCGGGACAGGGGCGAGCAGTACTTC; cdr3_aa: CASRDRDRGEQYF
j_call: TRBJ2-2; clone_size: -; cdr3_length: 18; d_call: -; v_call: TRBV3-1/TRBV3-2; cdr3_nt: TGTGCCAGCAGCAGGGAAGCGTGGACTTCTGTAAACACCGGGGAGCTGTTTTTT; cdr3_aa: CASSREAWTSVNTGELFF
j_call: TRBJ1-5; clone_size: -; cdr3_length: 16; d_call: -; v_call: TRBV6-6; cdr3_nt: TGTGCCAGCAGTTACCGATTTGAGACAGCAAATCAGCCCCAGCATTTT; cdr3_aa: CASSYRFETANQPQHF
j_call: TRBJ2-2; clone_size: -; cdr3_length: 14; d_call: TRBD2; v_call: TRBV10-3; cdr3_nt: TGTGCCATCAGGGGGACTAGCTACGCCGGGGAGCTGTTTTTT; cdr3_aa: CAIRGTSYAGELFF
j_call: TRBJ1-4; clone_size: -; cdr3_length: 15; d_call: TRBD1; v_call: TRBV4-1; cdr3_nt: TGCGCCAGCAGCCAATCGGACAGGTGGAATGAAAAACTGTTTTTT; cdr3_aa: CASSQSDRWNEKLFF
j_call: TRBJ2-2; clone_size: -; cdr3_length: 14; d_call: TRBD2; v_call: TRBV25-1; cdr3_nt: TGTGCCAGCAGTGGGACTAGCGGCACCGGGGAGCTGTTTTTT; cdr3_aa: CASSGTSGTGELFF
j_call: TRBJ1-4; clone_size: -; cdr3_length: 15; d_call: -; v_call: TRBV19; cdr3_nt: TGTGCCAGTAGTATGATCGGACATTCTAATGAAAAACTGTTTTTT; cdr3_aa: CASSMIGHSNEKLFF
j_call: TRBJ1-5; clone_size: -; cdr3_length: 13; d_call: -; v_call: TRBV18; cdr3_nt: TGTGCCAGCTCACATGGCCCTGATCAGCCCCAGCATTTT; cdr3_aa: CASSHGPDQPQHF
j_call: TRBJ2-7; clone_size: -; cdr3_length: 15; d_call: -; v_call: TRBV24-1; cdr3_nt: TGTGCCACCAGTGATCCTTCAGGGGGGTCCTACGAGCAGTACTTC; cdr3_aa: CATSDPSGGSYEQYF
j_call: TRBJ2-3; clone_size: once; cdr3_length: 16; d_call: -; v_call: TRBV11-1; cdr3_nt: TGTGCCAGCAGCTTCGGGGGGCTGACGGGCACAGATACGCAGTATTTT; cdr3_aa: CASSFGGLTGTDTQYF
j_call: TRBJ2-6; clone_size: -; cdr3_length: 14; d_call: -; v_call: TRBV9; cdr3_nt: TGTGCCAGCAGCGAAGACTGGGGGGCCAACGTCCTGACTTTC; cdr3_aa: CASSEDWGANVLTF
j_call: TRBJ2-6; clone_size: -; cdr3_length: 20; d_call: -; v_call: TRBV21-1; cdr3_nt: TGTGCCAGCAGCAACCGGGACAGGGGGCACCCCCACTCTGGGGCCAACGTCCTGACTTTC; cdr3_aa: CASSNRDRGHPHSGANVLTF
j_call: TRBJ1-4; clone_size: -; cdr3_length: 17; d_call: -; v_call: TRBV7-9; cdr3_nt: TGTGCCAGCAGCTTAGGTAGGACAGCAGAACTTAATGAAAAACTGTTTTTT; cdr3_aa: CASSLGRTAELNEKLFF
j_call: TRBJ2-1; clone_size: -; cdr3_length: 14; d_call: -; v_call: TRBV27; cdr3_nt: TGTGCCAGCAGTTTATTGTGGGAGGACAATGAGCAGTTCTTC; cdr3_aa: CASSLLWEDNEQFF
j_call: TRBJ2-1; clone_size: -; cdr3_length: 16; d_call: -; v_call: TRBV4-1; cdr3_nt: TGCGCCAGCAGCCCCATCCTAGGGGTAGCTACCGATGAGCAGTTCTTC; cdr3_aa: CASSPILGVATDEQFF
j_call: TRBJ2-5; clone_size: few; cdr3_length: 15; d_call: TRBD1; v_call: TRBV5-1; cdr3_nt: TGCGCCAGCAGCTTATGGCAGGGGGTACAAGAGACCCAGTACTTC; cdr3_aa: CASSLWQGVQETQYF
j_call: TRBJ1-2; clone_size: once; cdr3_length: 14; d_call: -; v_call: TRBV5-6; cdr3_nt: TGTGCCAGCAGCTTGGGGCGGTCGGGAGGTGGCTACACCTTC; cdr3_aa: CASSLGRSGGGYTF
j_call: TRBJ1-4; clone_size: -; cdr3_length: 14; d_call: TRBD1; v_call: TRBV29-1; cdr3_nt: TGCAGCGCTTCAACAGGGGCAACTAATGAAAAACTGTTTTTT; cdr3_aa: CSASTGATNEKLFF
j_call: TRBJ2-1; clone_size: -; cdr3_length: 14; d_call: TRBD2; v_call: TRBV2; cdr3_nt: TGTGCCAGCAGGGGACTAGCGGGCTACAATGAGCAGTTCTTC; cdr3_aa: CASRGLAGYNEQFF
j_call: TRBJ1-1; clone_size: -; cdr3_length: 13; d_call: -; v_call: TRBV27; cdr3_nt: TGTGCCAGCAGTTTATCCGTGAACACTGAAGCTTTCTTT; cdr3_aa: CASSLSVNTEAFF
j_call: TRBJ1-4; clone_size: -; cdr3_length: 15; d_call: TRBD1; v_call: TRBV7-2; cdr3_nt: TGTGCCAGCAGCTTAGGGGGACAGCCTAATGAAAAACTGTTTTTT; cdr3_aa: CASSLGGQPNEKLFF
j_call: TRBJ1-5; clone_size: -; cdr3_length: 14; d_call: -; v_call: TRBV5-8; cdr3_nt: TGTGCCAGCAGCTGGAGGTTGAGCAATCAGCCCCAGCATTTT; cdr3_aa: CASSWRLSNQPQHF
j_call: TRBJ2-1; clone_size: -; cdr3_length: 15; d_call: TRBD1; v_call: TRBV24-1; cdr3_nt: TGTGCCACCAGTGATCGACAGGGGGCTCGTCATGAGCAGTTCTTC; cdr3_aa: CATSDRQGARHEQFF
j_call: TRBJ2-6; clone_size: -; cdr3_length: 16; d_call: -; v_call: TRBV11-3; cdr3_nt: TGTCCTAACAAGGGAGGGGGTCGCTCCGGGGCCAACGTCCTGACTTTC; cdr3_aa: CPNKGGGRSGANVLTF
j_call: TRBJ2-7; clone_size: -; cdr3_length: 13; d_call: TRBD2; v_call: TRBV19; cdr3_nt: TGTGCCAGTAGGGCTAGCGGAACCTACGAGCAGTACTTC; cdr3_aa: CASRASGTYEQYF
j_call: TRBJ2-1; clone_size: -; cdr3_length: 12; d_call: -; v_call: TRBV12-3/TRBV12-4; cdr3_nt: TGTGCCAGCAGTTCTAGCGCAGAGGAGCAGTTCTTC; cdr3_aa: CASSSSAEEQFF
j_call: TRBJ2-7; clone_size: -; cdr3_length: 15; d_call: TRBD1; v_call: TRBV7-6; cdr3_nt: TGTGCCAGCAGCCCTAGACAGGGCCGGGTCTACGAGCAGTACTTC; cdr3_aa: CASSPRQGRVYEQYF
j_call: TRBJ2-3; clone_size: once; cdr3_length: 17; d_call: TRBD2; v_call: TRBV20-1; cdr3_nt: TGCAGTGCTAGTACCGGGACTAGCGGGAGGGCCTTAGATACGCAGTATTTT; cdr3_aa: CSASTGTSGRALDTQYF
j_call: TRBJ1-1; clone_size: -; cdr3_length: 14; d_call: -; v_call: TRBV5-1; cdr3_nt: TGCGCCAGCAGCTTTAATGGGCGGAACACTGAAGCTTTCTTT; cdr3_aa: CASSFNGRNTEAFF
j_call: TRBJ2-3; clone_size: -; cdr3_length: 18; d_call: TRBD2; v_call: TRBV11-2; cdr3_nt: TGTGCCAGCAGCCCACGTGGTGGGCGGGAGGTTAGCACAGATACGCAGTATTTT; cdr3_aa: CASSPRGGREVSTDTQYF
j_call: TRBJ2-3; clone_size: -; cdr3_length: 14; d_call: TRBD2; v_call: TRBV11-2; cdr3_nt: TGTGCCAGCAGCTCCGCCAGCGGGACTTATACGCAGTATTTT; cdr3_aa: CASSSASGTYTQYF
j_call: TRBJ2-1; clone_size: -; cdr3_length: 13; d_call: TRBD2; v_call: TRBV2; cdr3_nt: TGTGCCAGTACTAGCGGGAGTGGTAATGAGCAGTTCTTC; cdr3_aa: CASTSGSGNEQFF
j_call: TRBJ1-2; clone_size: -; cdr3_length: 11; d_call: TRBD1; v_call: TRBV9; cdr3_nt: TGTGCCAGCGGACAGGGAGGGGGCTACACCTTC; cdr3_aa: CASGQGGGYTF
j_call: TRBJ1-1; clone_size: -; cdr3_length: 15; d_call: TRBD1; v_call: TRBV18; cdr3_nt: TGTGCCAGCTCACCGTTGGACAGGGGGCGTACTGAAGCTTTCTTT; cdr3_aa: CASSPLDRGRTEAFF
j_call: TRBJ2-6; clone_size: -; cdr3_length: 19; d_call: TRBD1; v_call: TRBV19; cdr3_nt: TGTGCCAGTAGTATACTCCGGGACAGCCTTCACTCTGGGGCCAACGTCCTGACTTTC; cdr3_aa: CASSILRDSLHSGANVLTF
j_call: TRBJ2-5; clone_size: -; cdr3_length: 15; d_call: TRBD2; v_call: TRBV19; cdr3_nt: TGTGCCAGTAGTCCGGGAGGGCCTAATCCGGAGACCCAGTACTTC; cdr3_aa: CASSPGGPNPETQYF
j_call: TRBJ2-7; clone_size: -; cdr3_length: 15; d_call: TRBD2; v_call: TRBV9; cdr3_nt: TGTGCCAGCAGCGCCGGACTAGCGGGGGTCTACGAGCAGTACTTC; cdr3_aa: CASSAGLAGVYEQYF
j_call: TRBJ2-7; clone_size: -; cdr3_length: 13; d_call: -; v_call: TRBV11-2; cdr3_nt: TGTGCCAGCAGCTTAGTTTACGGGTACGAGCAGTACTTC; cdr3_aa: CASSLVYGYEQYF